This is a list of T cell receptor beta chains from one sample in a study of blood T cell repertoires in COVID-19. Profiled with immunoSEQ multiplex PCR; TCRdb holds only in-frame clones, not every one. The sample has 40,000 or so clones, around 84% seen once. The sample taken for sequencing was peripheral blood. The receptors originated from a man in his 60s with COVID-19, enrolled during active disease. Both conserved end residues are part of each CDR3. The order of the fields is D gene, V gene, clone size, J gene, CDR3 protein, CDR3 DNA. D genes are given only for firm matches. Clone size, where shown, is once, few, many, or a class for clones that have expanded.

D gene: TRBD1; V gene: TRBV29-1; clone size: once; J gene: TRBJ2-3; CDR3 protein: CSVRDRALTDTQYF; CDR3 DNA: TGCAGCGTTCGGGACAGGGCCCTCACAGATACGCAGTATTTT
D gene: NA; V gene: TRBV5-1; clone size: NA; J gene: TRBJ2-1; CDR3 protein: CASSPPRQEHEQFF; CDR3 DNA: TGCGCCAGCAGCCCTCCTCGACAGGAACATGAGCAGTTCTTC
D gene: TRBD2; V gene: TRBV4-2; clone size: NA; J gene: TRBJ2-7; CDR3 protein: CASSQEGTTLLPSYEQYF; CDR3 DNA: TGTGCCAGCAGCCAAGAGGGGACTACTCTACTACCTTCCTACGAGCAGTACTTC
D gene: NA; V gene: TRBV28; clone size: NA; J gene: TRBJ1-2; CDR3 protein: CASREGARYGYTF; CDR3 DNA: TGTGCCAGCAGGGAAGGGGCTCGGTATGGCTACACCTTC
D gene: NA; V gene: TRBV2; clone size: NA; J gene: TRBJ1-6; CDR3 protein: CASSDNRVANSPLHF; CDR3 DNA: TGTGCCAGCAGTGATAACAGGGTCGCTAATTCACCCCTCCACTTT
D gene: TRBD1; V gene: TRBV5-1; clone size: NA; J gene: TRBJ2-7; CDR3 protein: CASSSTGAGNEQYF; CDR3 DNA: TGCGCCAGCAGCTCGACAGGGGCAGGGAACGAGCAGTACTTC
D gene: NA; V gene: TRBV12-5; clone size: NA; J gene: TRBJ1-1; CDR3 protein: CASGLTPNTEAFF; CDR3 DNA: TGTGCTAGTGGTTTGACACCGAACACTGAAGCTTTCTTT
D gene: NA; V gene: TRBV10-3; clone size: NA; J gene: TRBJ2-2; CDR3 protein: CAISLFTGELFF; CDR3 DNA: TGTGCCATCAGCCTTTTCACCGGGGAGCTGTTTTTT
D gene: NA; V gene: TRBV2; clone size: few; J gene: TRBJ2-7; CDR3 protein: CASRGRGPYEQYF; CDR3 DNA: TGTGCCAGCAGGGGCAGGGGACCCTACGAGCAGTACTTC
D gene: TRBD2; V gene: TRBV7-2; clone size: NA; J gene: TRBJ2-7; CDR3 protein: CASSYSAGGFMYEQYF; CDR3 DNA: TGTGCCAGCAGCTACTCCGCGGGGGGTTTTATGTACGAGCAGTACTTC
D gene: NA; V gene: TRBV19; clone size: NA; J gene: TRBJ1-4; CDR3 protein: CASRAQGRRANEKLFF; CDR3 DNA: TGTGCCAGCCGGGCACAGGGACGGCGGGCTAATGAAAAACTGTTTTTT
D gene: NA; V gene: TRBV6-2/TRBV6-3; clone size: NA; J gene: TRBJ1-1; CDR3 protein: CASSYLRRAEAFF; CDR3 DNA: TGTGCCAGCAGTTACCTCCGGAGAGCTGAAGCTTTCTTT
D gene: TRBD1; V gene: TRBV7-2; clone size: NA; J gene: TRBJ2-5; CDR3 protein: CASTSGAGGAGTQYF; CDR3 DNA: TGTGCCAGCACCTCAGGAGCAGGGGGCGCGGGGACCCAGTACTTC
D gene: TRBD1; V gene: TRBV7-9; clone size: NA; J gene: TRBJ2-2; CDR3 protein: CASSPNRGQVTGELFF; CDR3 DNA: TGTGCCAGCAGCCCCAACAGGGGGCAGGTAACCGGGGAGCTGTTTTTT
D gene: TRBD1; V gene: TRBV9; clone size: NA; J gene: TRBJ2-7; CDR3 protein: CASSSQGQGIGEQYF; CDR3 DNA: TGTGCCAGCAGCTCCCAAGGACAGGGGATAGGGGAGCAGTACTTC
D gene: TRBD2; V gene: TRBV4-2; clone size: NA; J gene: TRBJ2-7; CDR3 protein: CASSRRGSGSSNEQYF; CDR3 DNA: TGTGCCAGCAGCCGGCGGGGTAGCGGGAGTAGCAACGAGCAGTACTTC
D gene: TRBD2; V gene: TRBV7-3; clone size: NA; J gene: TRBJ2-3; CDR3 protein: CASSEGLAGLTDTQYF; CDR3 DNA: TGTGCCAGCAGCGAAGGACTAGCGGGCCTCACAGATACGCAGTATTTT
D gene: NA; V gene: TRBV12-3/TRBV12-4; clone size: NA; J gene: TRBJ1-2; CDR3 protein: CASSQVPNYGYTF; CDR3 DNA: TGTGCCAGCAGCCAGGTTCCTAACTATGGCTACACCTTC
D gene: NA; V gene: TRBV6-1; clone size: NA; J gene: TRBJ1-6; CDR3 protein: CASSEAFSPLHF; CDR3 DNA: TGTGCCAGCAGTGAGGCCTTTTCACCCCTCCACTTT
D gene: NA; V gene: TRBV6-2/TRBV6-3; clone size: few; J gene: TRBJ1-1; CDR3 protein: CASSISKDSVRAFF; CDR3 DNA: TGTGCCAGCAGCATCTCTAAGGACTCGGTAAGGGCTTTCTTT
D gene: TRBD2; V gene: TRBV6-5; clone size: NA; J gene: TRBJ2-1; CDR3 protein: CASSPGLALNEQFF; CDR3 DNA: TGTGCCAGCAGCCCGGGACTAGCACTCAATGAGCAGTTCTTC
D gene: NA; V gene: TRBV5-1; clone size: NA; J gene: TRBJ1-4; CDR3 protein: CASSLVSATNEKLFF; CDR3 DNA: TGCGCCAGCAGCTTGGTCAGTGCAACTAATGAAAAACTGTTTTTT
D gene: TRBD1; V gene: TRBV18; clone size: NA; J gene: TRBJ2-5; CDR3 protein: CASSPRTGGKETQYF; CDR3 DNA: TGTGCCAGCTCACCCAGGACAGGGGGGAAAGAGACCCAGTACTTC
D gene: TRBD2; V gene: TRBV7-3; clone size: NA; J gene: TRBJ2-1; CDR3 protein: CASSWPGTSVNEQFF; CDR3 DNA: TGTGCCAGCAGCTGGCCCGGGACTAGCGTAAATGAGCAGTTCTTC
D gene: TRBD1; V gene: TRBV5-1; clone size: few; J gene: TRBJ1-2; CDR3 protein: CASSFTGGNDGYTF; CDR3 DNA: TGCGCCAGCAGCTTCACAGGGGGCAACGATGGCTACACCTTC
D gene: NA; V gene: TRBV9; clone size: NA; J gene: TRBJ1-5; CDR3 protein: CASSVMGEGQPQHF; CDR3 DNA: TGTGCCAGCAGCGTAATGGGGGAGGGACAGCCCCAGCATTTT
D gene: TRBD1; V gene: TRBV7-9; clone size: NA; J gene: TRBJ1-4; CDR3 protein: CASSFSQGAIEKLFF; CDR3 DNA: TGTGCCAGCAGCTTCTCACAGGGGGCGATTGAAAAACTGTTTTTT
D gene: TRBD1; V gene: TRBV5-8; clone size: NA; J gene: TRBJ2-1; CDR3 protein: CASSYHRGQSYNEQFF; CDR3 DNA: TGTGCCAGCAGCTATCACAGGGGGCAATCCTACAATGAGCAGTTCTTC
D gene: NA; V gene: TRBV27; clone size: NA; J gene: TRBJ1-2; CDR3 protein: CVSSPLGGPVYGYTF; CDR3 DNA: TGTGTCAGCAGTCCCCTGGGGGGGCCGGTCTATGGCTACACCTTC
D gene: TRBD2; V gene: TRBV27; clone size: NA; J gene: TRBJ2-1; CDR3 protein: CASRKRTSGRAPSYNEQFF; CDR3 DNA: TGTGCCAGCCGAAAGCGGACTAGCGGGAGGGCCCCATCCTACAATGAGCAGTTCTTC
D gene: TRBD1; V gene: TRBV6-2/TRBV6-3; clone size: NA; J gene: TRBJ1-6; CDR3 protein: CASSLSGQGNSPLHF; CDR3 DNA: TGTGCCAGCAGTTTATCCGGACAGGGGAATTCACCCCTCCACTTT
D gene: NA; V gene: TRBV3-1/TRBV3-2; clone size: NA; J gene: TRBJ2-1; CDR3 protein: CASSRLGNEQFF; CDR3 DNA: TGTGCCAGCAGTCGTCTCGGCAATGAGCAGTTCTTC
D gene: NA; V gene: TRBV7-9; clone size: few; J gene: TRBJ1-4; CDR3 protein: CASSLGGGPNEKLFF; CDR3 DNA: TGTGCCAGCAGCTTAGGGGGGGGACCCAATGAAAAACTGTTTTTT
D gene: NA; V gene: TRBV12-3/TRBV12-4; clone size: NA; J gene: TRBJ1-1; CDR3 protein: CASSLRGNTEAFF; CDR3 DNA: TGTGCCAGCAGTTTAAGAGGGAACACTGAAGCTTTCTTT
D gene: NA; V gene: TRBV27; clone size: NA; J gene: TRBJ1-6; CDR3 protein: CASGYRGPNNSPLHF; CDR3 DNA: TGTGCCAGCGGGTACAGAGGGCCTAATAATTCACCCCTCCACTTT
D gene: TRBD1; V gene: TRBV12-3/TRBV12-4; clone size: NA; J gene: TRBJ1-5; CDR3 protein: CASRTGTSQPQHF; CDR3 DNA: TGTGCCAGCAGGACAGGGACCTCTCAGCCCCAGCATTTT
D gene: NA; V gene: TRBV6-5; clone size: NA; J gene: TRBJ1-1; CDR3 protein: CASGGDLGMNTEAFF; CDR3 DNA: TGTGCCAGCGGAGGGGACCTGGGAATGAACACTGAAGCTTTCTTT
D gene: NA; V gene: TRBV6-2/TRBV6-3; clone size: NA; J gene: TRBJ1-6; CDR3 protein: CASSLTGTNSPLHF; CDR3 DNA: TGTGCCAGCAGTTTAACAGGAACCAATTCACCCCTCCACTTT
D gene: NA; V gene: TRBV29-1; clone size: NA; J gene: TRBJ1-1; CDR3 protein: CSGRENTEAFF; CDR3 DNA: TGCAGCGGGAGGGAGAACACTGAAGCTTTCTTT